What follows are 18 T cell receptor beta chains derived from one specimen sequenced in a study of OX40 agonist ivuxolimab in advanced cancers. Sequencing used immunoSEQ multiplex PCR; TCRdb keeps in-frame clones, though not all of them. The sample contains tens of thousands of clones, approximately 90% of which appear only once. Sequences were derived from CD4+ or CD8+ T cells sorted from blood, sampled in a trial of the OX40 agonist ivuxolimab. These receptors came from an adult with an advanced solid tumor such as melanoma, head and neck, liver or kidney cancer.

The chain couples TRBV7-2 to TRBJ1-4; tentatively, D is TRBD1 (5 bases). Germline values: CDR1 SGHTA, CDR2 FQGNSA. Trimming cost V 2 bases and J 4 bases, with 5 bases left between them. This CDR3 comprises 13 residues. CDR3 in DNA: TGTGCCAGCAGCTTACAGGGTAATGAAAAACTGTTTTTT. Protein product: CASSLQGNEKLFF.

The genes are TRBV11-1 and TRBJ2-7; D call uncertain. The V and J ends lost 1 base and 7 bases respectively, with 17 bases between them. This CDR3 has 15 residues. CDR1 and CDR2 (germline): SGHAT, FQDESV (reference sequence). The CDR3 here is CASSLVVGRLREQYF. The CDR3 DNA is TGTGCCAGCAGCTTAGTGGTCGGCCGTCTTAGAGAGCAGTACTTC.

The chain employs TRBV6-6 and TRBJ2-1; 13 positions agree with TRBD2. This CDR3 region has 16 residues. Germline assignment: CDR1 MNHNY and CDR2 SVGAGI (reference sequence). J lost 4 bases, V lost 6 bases, and 6 bases had no gene match. CDR3 sequence (DNA): TGTGCCAGCAGCTCTCGGACTAGCGGGAGTTACAATGAGCAGTTCTTC. Translated: CASSSRTSGSYNEQFF.

CDR3 sequence (DNA): TGCGCCAGCAGCGTCCGACAGAGGAGCTCCTACGAGCAGTACTTC. As protein: CASSVRQRSSYEQYF. The rearrangement links TRBV4-1 to TRBJ2-7; tentatively, D is TRBD1 (5 bases). The V and J ends lost 5 bases and 0 bases respectively, with 14 bases between them. Germline V gene sequence: CDR1 MGHRA, CDR2 YSYEKL. The CDR3 is 15 residues long.

The CDR3 coding sequence is TGTGCCAGCAGCCCTTCTGAGGAAAAACTGTTTTTT. Residues: CASSPSEEKLFF. The chain combines TRBV7-9 with TRBJ1-4; no reliable D call. The CDR3 has 12 residues. Deletions cut 5 bases from V and 8 bases from J, with 9 bases between. CDR1 is SEHNR, CDR2 FQNEAQ, per germline (reference sequence). Full variable domain (missing parts from reference TRBV7-9 and TRBJ1-4): DTGVSQNPRHKITKRGQNVTFRCDPISEHNRLYWYRQTLGQGPEFLTYFQNEAQLEKSRLLSDRFSAERPKGSFSTLEIQRTEQGDSAMYLCASSPSEEKLFFGSGTQLSVL.

This clone was seen a single time. The rearrangement links TRBV28 to TRBJ2-6; TRBD1 agrees at 7 bases. V was clipped by 4 bases and J by 2 bases; unmatched bases: 8. Germline V gene lookup returns CDR1 MDHEN and CDR2 SYDVKM. This CDR3 contains 17 residues. CDR3 sequence reads: CASSSPRTGAGANVLTF. In DNA, the CDR3 is TGTGCCAGCAGTTCCCCCAGAACAGGGGCTGGGGCCAACGTCCTGACTTTC.

This clone has just one count. The chain employs TRBV18 and TRBJ2-2; D remains unclear. Germline lookup yields CDR1 KGHSH and CDR2 LQKENI. The CDR3 contains 16 residues. Trimming took 1 base from V and 0 from J, leaving 9 bases between them. CDR3 residues: CASSPRLAANTGELFF. CDR3 bases: TGTGCCAGCTCACCACGGTTGGCAGCGAACACCGGGGAGCTGTTTTTT.

The CDR3, as DNA: TGTGCCTCCCAAGCAGGGGCTAATGAAAAACTGTTTTTT. It specifies CASQAGANEKLFF. The rearrangement links TRBV30 to TRBJ1-4; D may be TRBD1 (6 bases). With 7 bases removed from V and 3 bases from J, the gap between germline ends came to 12 bases. Germline CDR1 GTSNPN, CDR2 SVGIG (reference sequence). The CDR3 runs 13 residues.

The rearrangement joins TRBV25-1 to TRBJ2-7, with D tentatively TRBD1 or TRBD2 (6 bases each). The CDR3 has 14 amino acids. The V gene lost 4 bases and the J gene lost 3 bases, with 13 bases spanning the gap. The germline gives CDR1 MGHDK, CDR2 SYGVNS. This CDR3 reads CASSATGLSYEQYF. In nucleotides, the CDR3 is TGTGCCAGCAGTGCGACAGGACTAAGCTACGAGCAGTACTTC.

The chain combines TRBV19 with TRBJ1-5; 10 nucleotides line up with TRBD1. Germline V lookup: CDR1 LNHDA, CDR2 SQIVND (reference sequence). There are 14 residues in the CDR3. V was clipped by 3 bases and J by 8 bases; unmatched bases: 4. The DNA for the CDR3 is TGTGCCAGTAGTATGACAGGGGGCTTGGAGCCCCAGCATTTT. Translation gives CASSMTGGLEPQHF.

The V and J genes are TRBV7-3 and TRBJ2-3; D call uncertain. Germline CDR1 and CDR2: SGHTA and FQGTGA. V was clipped by 5 bases and J by 4 bases, with 10 bases between them. There are 13 residues in the CDR3. This chain's CDR3 is CASSPYVSDTQYF. As DNA, the CDR3 is TGTGCCAGCAGCCCCTACGTGTCAGATACGCAGTATTTT.

The J gene is TRBJ2-5, the V gene TRBV5-1; D gene uncertain. There are 11 residues in the CDR3. With 3 bases removed from V and 1 base from J, the gap between germline ends came to 1 base. Germline lookup yields CDR1 SGHRS and CDR2 YFSETQ. The CDR3 bases are TGCGCCAGCAGCTCCCAAGAGACCCAGTACTTC. This gives the protein CASSSQETQYF.

The chain has TRBV5-1 and TRBJ2-4; 9 bases fit TRBD1. Trimming removed 4 bases from V and 4 bases from J; junction bases left unmatched: 6. Germline V lookup: CDR1 SGHRS, CDR2 YFSETQ. The CDR3 extends over 15 amino acids. The CDR3 reads CASSPTQGAKNIQYF. The DNA of the CDR3 is TGCGCCAGCAGCCCAACACAGGGGGCAAAAAACATTCAGTACTTC. The full variable domain, rest sourced from reference TRBV5-1 and TRBJ2-4, is KAGVTQTPRYLIKTRGQQVTLSCSPISGHRSVSWYQQTPGQGLQFLFEYFSETQRNKGNFPGRFSGRQFSNSRSEMNVSTLELGDSALYLCASSPTQGAKNIQYFGAGTRLSVL.

The CDR3 is CASSSGQYYEQYF. The CDR3 nucleotides are TGTGCCAGCAGCTCGGGACAGTACTACGAGCAGTACTTC. The gene calls are TRBV7-9 and TRBJ2-7, with 7 bases identical to TRBD1. Germline lookup yields CDR1 SEHNR and CDR2 FQNEAQ (reference sequence). J was trimmed by 3 bases and V by 4 bases; bases with no gene match: 3. The CDR3 extends over 13 amino acids.

This clone showed up just a few times. The V and J genes are TRBV21-1 and TRBJ1-2. TRBV21-1 is listed as a pseudogene. The CDR3 extends over 14 amino acids. CDR3 DNA sequence: TGTGCCAGCAGCAAACCAGGGAGGAACTATGGCTACACCTTC. This gives the protein CASSKPGRNYGYTF.

This chain joins TRBV19 and TRBJ1-1; tentative D call: TRBD1 (5 bases). The CDR3 has 16 residues. Trimming took 3 bases from V and 4 from J, leaving 18 bases between them. Germline loops: CDR1 LNHDA, CDR2 SQIVND (reference sequence). CDR3 sequence reads: CASSMRAQGGGTEAFF. Here the CDR3 DNA reads TGTGCCAGTAGTATGCGGGCTCAGGGCGGGGGCACTGAAGCTTTCTTT.

This chain's CDR3 is CAWSAGQGTQETQYF. The CDR3 DNA is TGTGCCTGGAGTGCGGGACAGGGGACCCAAGAGACCCAGTACTTC. This chain joins TRBV30 and TRBJ2-5; 10 nucleotides match TRBD1. J gave up 1 base and V 1 base, and 3 bases lay outside the gene matches. Per the germline V gene, CDR1 is GTSNPN and CDR2 is SVGIG (reference sequence). CDR3 size: 15 residues.

The table lists this clone with a count of one. This chain joins TRBV4-2 and TRBJ1-1; no reliable D call. V dropped 5 bases and J dropped 5 bases, with 6 bases sitting between them. The V gene's germline CDR1 is LGHNA and CDR2 YNFKEQ. There are 11 residues in the CDR3. The CDR3 region has the DNA TGTGCCAGCAGCTTGAGAACTGAAGCTTTCTTT. Amino acid sequence: CASSLRTEAFF.